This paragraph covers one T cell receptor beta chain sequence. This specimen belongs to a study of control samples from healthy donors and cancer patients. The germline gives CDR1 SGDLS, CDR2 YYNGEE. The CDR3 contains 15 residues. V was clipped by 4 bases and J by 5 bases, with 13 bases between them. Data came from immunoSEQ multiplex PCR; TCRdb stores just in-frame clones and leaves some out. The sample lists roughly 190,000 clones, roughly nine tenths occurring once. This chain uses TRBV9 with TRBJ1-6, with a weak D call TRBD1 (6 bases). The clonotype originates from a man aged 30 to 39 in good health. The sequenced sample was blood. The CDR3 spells CASSLGQTDNSPLHF. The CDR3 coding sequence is TGTGCCAGCAGCTTAGGACAGACGGATAATTCACCCCTCCACTTT.